These T cell receptor beta chains were read from a single sample in a study of CXCR3-negative and CXCR3-positive naive CD8 T cells. Each CDR3 protein gets one entry in TCRdb, which reprocessed the 5' RACE reads and gives no DNA. The table counts roughly 100,000 distinct CDR3 sequences; more than 0.3% lies in the top ten. Sequencing input: naive CXCR3+ CD8+ T cells from blood. The receptors here all came from a human donor in good health. Some clones in this sample may be carry-over from other donors' samples. CDR3s include the opening cysteine and the closing phenylalanine or tryptophan.

V: TRBV4-1; J: TRBJ1-1; CDR3: CASSLTGLNTVAFF
V: TRBV28; J: TRBJ2-1; CDR3: CASSLGNQDTDEQFF
V: TRBV25-1; J: TRBJ2-7; CDR3: CASSGVTYEQYF
V: TRBV12-2; J: TRBJ2-7; CDR3: CASRLRGTANYEQYF
V: TRBV29-1; J: TRBJ2-7; CDR3: CSVESRGEQYF
V: TRBV5-1; J: TRBJ2-3; CDR3: CASVSGTSVSDTQYF
V: TRBV7-7; J: TRBJ2-5; CDR3: CASSLAIVEETQYF
V: TRBV29-1; J: TRBJ1-4; CDR3: CSAEGPGSEKLFF
V: TRBV15; J: TRBJ2-1; CDR3: CATSRGLAQIYNEQFF
V: TRBV20-1; J: TRBJ2-2; CDR3: CSARVTNTGELFF
V: TRBV19; J: TRBJ1-1; CDR3: CASRPDSLNTEAFF
V: TRBV20-1; J: TRBJ2-7; CDR3: CSAPQGYEQYF
V: TRBV7-2; J: TRBJ2-1; CDR3: CASSPLHGEVLYNEQFF
V: TRBV7-9; J: TRBJ2-7; CDR3: CASSSLAGPPYEQYF
V: TRBV12-3/TRBV12-4; J: TRBJ1-4; CDR3: CASSPDGSLATNEKLFF
V: TRBV7-9; J: TRBJ2-7; CDR3: CASSLDVGGDSYEQYF
V: TRBV15; J: TRBJ1-6; CDR3: CATSRDRESSPLHF
V: TRBV15; J: TRBJ2-3; CDR3: CATSRDFASGGSTDTQYF
V: TRBV6-5; J: TRBJ2-7; CDR3: CASSYGQGGYEQYF
V: TRBV6-6; J: TRBJ2-7; CDR3: CASSYIGGTSGREDEQYF
V: TRBV6-2/TRBV6-3; J: TRBJ1-1; CDR3: CARPTEINEAFF
V: TRBV28; J: TRBJ2-7; CDR3: CASTPREISYEQYF
V: TRBV14; J: TRBJ2-4; CDR3: CASSHRYGLAGDDAKNIQYF
V: TRBV29-1; J: TRBJ1-1; CDR3: CSVIHRDIDTEAFF
V: TRBV6-2/TRBV6-3; J: TRBJ2-7; CDR3: CASGGGRSSYEQYF
V: TRBV10-3; J: TRBJ1-1; CDR3: CAISGGRTNTEAFF
V: TRBV28; J: TRBJ2-7; CDR3: CASSGLGDYEQYF
V: TRBV20-1; J: TRBJ1-2; CDR3: CSARGGALGVYGYTF
V: TRBV6-2/TRBV6-3; J: TRBJ2-7; CDR3: CASSYSIWQSYEQYF
V: TRBV29-1; J: TRBJ2-5; CDR3: CSVDGGGAWETQYF
V: TRBV3-1; J: TRBJ2-7; CDR3: CASSLAGGPADEQYF
V: TRBV29-1; J: TRBJ2-5; CDR3: CSPGRPSGSTPRETQYF
V: TRBV7-9; J: TRBJ2-7; CDR3: CASSLPGSSVYEQYF
V: TRBV2; J: TRBJ2-3; CDR3: CASTLDGTEASSTDTQYF
V: TRBV29-1; J: TRBJ2-5; CDR3: CSVEGLGEETQYF
V: TRBV3-1; J: TRBJ2-5; CDR3: CASSQEMGLETQYF
V: TRBV6-5; J: TRBJ2-7; CDR3: CASSPDRRYEQYF
V: TRBV3-1; J: TRBJ2-2; CDR3: CASSQQGELFF
V: TRBV9; J: TRBJ1-3; CDR3: CASSQGDSPGNTIYF
V: TRBV12-3/TRBV12-4; J: TRBJ2-1; CDR3: CASSLWINNEQFF
V: TRBV29-1; J: TRBJ2-5; CDR3: CSVHPIGGQETQYF
V: TRBV29-1; J: TRBJ2-5; CDR3: CSVEYRDRGLEETQYF
V: TRBV4-3; J: TRBJ2-7; CDR3: CASSQDHTLQVCYEQYF
V: TRBV7-3; J: TRBJ1-1; CDR3: CASSSRTGDTEAFF
V: TRBV5-6; J: TRBJ2-1; CDR3: CASSLHHNEQFF
V: TRBV5-1; J: TRBJ2-7; CDR3: CASSLEGGPYEQYF
V: TRBV20-1; J: TRBJ2-7; CDR3: CSAPARGSNEQYF
V: TRBV15; J: TRBJ2-7; CDR3: CATSGRDAGYYEQYF
V: TRBV28; J: TRBJ2-2; CDR3: CASSLSSGAGELFF
V: TRBV7-9; J: TRBJ2-7; CDR3: CASSLSDRGGEQYF
V: TRBV6-1; J: TRBJ1-5; CDR3: CASRSRSSRGLLLRYQPQHF
V: TRBV7-9; J: TRBJ1-1; CDR3: CASSSTGGVWTEAFF
V: TRBV7-9; J: TRBJ2-7; CDR3: CASSLGPGSYEQYF